What follows are 20 T cell receptor beta chains derived from one specimen sequenced in a study of neurological immune-mediated disorders. In TCRdb, the 5' RACE reads were re-called with MiXCR into one record per CDR3 protein. Of tens of thousands of distinct CDR3 sequences listed, around 3.9% are singletons. Sequencing used PBMCs. The receptor set was obtained from a man between 25 and 39 years old with multiple sclerosis.

This clonotype was detected ten times or more. V and J are TRBV5-1 and TRBJ1-1, with D possibly being TRBD1 (5 bases). The V gene lost 0 bases and the J gene lost 5 bases, with 20 bases spanning the gap. Germline loops: CDR1 SGHRS, CDR2 YFSETQ. CDR3 length: 17 residues. The CDR3 loop reads CASSLVGVRGRGTEAFF. CDR3 sequence (DNA): TGCGCCAGCAGCTTGGTAGGGGTACGCGGTCGGGGAACTGAAGCTTTCTTT. The entire variable domain, with the rest obtained from reference TRBV5-1 and TRBJ1-1, is as follows: KAGVTQTPRYLIKTRGQQVTLSCSPISGHRSVSWYQQTPGQGLQFLFEYFSETQRNKGNFPGRFSGRQFSNSRSEMNVSTLELGDSALYLCASSLVGVRGRGTEAFFGQGTRLTVV.

Ten or more counts support this clonotype. The chain combines TRBV5-1 with TRBJ2-3; a possible D gene is TRBD2 (5 bases). The germline V gene has CDR1 SGHRS and CDR2 YFSETQ. The CDR3 consists of 13 residues. The V end lost 2 bases, the J end lost 4 bases, and 8 bases lay between the germline ends. CDR3 sequence: CASSLAEADTQYF. CDR3 bases: TGCGCCAGCAGCTTAGCGGAGGCAGATACGCAGTATTTT.

Ten or more counts support this clonotype. The chain employs TRBV5-6 and TRBJ2-2; D unresolved. Per germline, CDR1 SGHDT and CDR2 YYEEEE. Trimming took off 2 bases at V and 5 bases at J, with 13 bases between the two ends. CDR3 size: 15 residues. CDR3 region: CASSLTRSRTGELFF. The CDR3 nucleotides read TGTGCCAGCAGCTTAACGCGGAGTCGGACCGGGGAGCTGTTTTTT.

In regard to this clonotype: A clone one base away is much larger, so this may be a read error. V usage is TRBV3-1 and J usage is TRBJ2-5; D not certain. Germline V gene sequence: CDR1 LGHDT, CDR2 YNNKEL (reference sequence). The ends were cut back, 5 bases at V and 5 bases at J, with 9 bases in the middle. The CDR3 is 12 residues long. CDR3: CASSKRSETQYF. In DNA, the CDR3 is TGTGCCAGCAGCAAAAGGTCGGAGACCCAGTACTTC.

The genes are TRBV5-1 and TRBJ2-3, with 8 bases matching TRBD2. The germline V gene encodes CDR1 SGHRS and CDR2 YFSETQ. The CDR3 is made up of 16 amino acids. After removal of 2 bases from V and 7 bases from J, the junction contained 12 bases not matched to a gene. CDR3 sequence reads: CASSFPGREAGNTQYF. The CDR3 DNA reads as TGCGCCAGCAGCTTCCCCGGGAGGGAGGCCGGAAATACGCAGTATTTT. The full variable domain, its missing parts supplied by reference TRBV5-1 and TRBJ2-3, is KAGVTQTPRYLIKTRGQQVTLSCSPISGHRSVSWYQQTPGQGLQFLFEYFSETQRNKGNFPGRFSGRQFSNSRSEMNVSTLELGDSALYLCASSFPGREAGNTQYFGPGTRLTVL.

This clonotype was found many times. The chain combines TRBV12-3 or TRBV12-4 with TRBJ1-3; tentative D call: TRBD1 (5 bases). This CDR3 has 16 residues. Trimming stripped 6 bases from V and 0 bases from J, with 15 bases between. The CDR3 bases are TGTGCCAGCAGCAAACGGGACTCCGGCTCTGGAAACACCATATATTTT. Protein sequence: CASSKRDSGSGNTIYF.

This clonotype was detected many times. The V and J genes are TRBV20-1 and TRBJ2-1; D unresolved. This CDR3 is 15 amino acids long. CDR1 DFQATT and CDR2 SNEGSKA come from the germline V gene (reference sequence). V dropped 5 bases and J dropped 0 bases, with 14 bases sitting between them. CDR3 in DNA: TGCAGTGCTGGCCCACTGTATTTCTCCTACAATGAGCAGTTCTTC. Protein sequence: CSAGPLYFSYNEQFF.

In its sample, this clonotype was seen many times. The chain uses TRBV9 and TRBJ1-1; D perhaps matches TRBD1 (5 bases). In germline, CDR1 is SGDLS, CDR2 YYNGEE. The CDR3 runs 13 residues. Trimming left V 4 bases short and J 0 bases short, with 7 bases between. In DNA, the CDR3 is TGTGCCAGCAGCATCAGGGTGAACACTGAAGCTTTCTTT. This gives the protein CASSIRVNTEAFF.

This clonotype was recorded at least ten times. V and J are TRBV5-1 and TRBJ1-1; 7 nucleotides line up with TRBD1. The ends lost 2 bases at V and 1 base at J; junction bases unmatched: 8. The CDR3 is 16 residues long. CDR1 and CDR2 (germline): SGHRS, YFSETQ. The CDR3 DNA reads as TGCGCCAGCAGCTTAATACCGACAGGGTCGAACACTGAAGCTTTCTTT. Its translation is CASSLIPTGSNTEAFF. Using reference TRBV5-1 and TRBJ1-1 for the parts outside the CDR3, the full variable domain is KAGVTQTPRYLIKTRGQQVTLSCSPISGHRSVSWYQQTPGQGLQFLFEYFSETQRNKGNFPGRFSGRQFSNSRSEMNVSTLELGDSALYLCASSLIPTGSNTEAFFGQGTRLTVV.

This clonotype was seen ten or more times. This chain's CDR3 is CASSLLGQGDGYTF. As DNA, the CDR3 is TGTGCCAGCAGCCTGTTGGGACAGGGTGATGGCTACACCTTC. The chain links TRBV5-5 to TRBJ1-2; 9 positions match TRBD1. The CDR3 totals 14 residues. CDR1 is SGHKS and CDR2 is YYEKEE in the germline V gene (reference sequence). J lost 6 bases, V lost 4 bases, and 7 bases had no gene match.

This clonotype has ten or more counts. The rearrangement links TRBV7-9 to TRBJ1-1; D may be TRBD1 (6 bases). This CDR3 region has 14 residues. Looked up from germline, CDR1 is SEHNR and CDR2 is FQNEAQ (reference sequence). V shed 6 bases and J shed 4 bases, with 15 bases lying between them. CDR3 loop: CASSSQGLGTEAFF. The CDR3 DNA follows: TGTGCCAGCAGTTCACAGGGATTGGGCACTGAAGCTTTCTTT.

This clonotype was detected ten times or more. The rearrangement uses TRBV7-7 and TRBJ2-5; the D call may be TRBD1 or TRBD2 (5 bases each). V dropped 1 base and J dropped 5 bases, with 11 bases sitting between them. The CDR3 sequence is 14 residues long. The germline V gene has CDR1 SSHAT and CDR2 FNYEAQ (reference sequence). The CDR3 protein is CASSLEGSVETQYF. CDR3 in DNA: TGTGCCAGCAGCTTAGAGGGGAGCGTGGAGACCCAGTACTTC.

This clonotype was counted many times. The chain couples TRBV2 to TRBJ2-3; D ambiguous. Germline V gene sequence: CDR1 SNHLY, CDR2 FYNNEI. The CDR3 length is 11 residues. V lost 3 bases and J lost 9, with 7 bases in between. CDR3 loop: CASSDTRTQYF. The CDR3 DNA reads as TGTGCCAGCAGTGACACCAGGACGCAGTATTTT.

This clonotype has ten or more counts. The CDR3 is CASSGDRKNYGYTF. The CDR3 DNA sequence: TGTGCCAGCAGTGGGGACAGGAAGAACTATGGCTACACCTTC. J is TRBJ1-2 and V is TRBV2; TRBD1 agrees at 8 bases. V lost 4 bases and J lost 2; bases outside the gene matches: 3. Germline V gene data show CDR1 as SNHLY and CDR2 as FYNNEI. The CDR3 loop spans 14 amino acids.

This clonotype was recorded at least ten times. The rearrangement links TRBV14 to TRBJ2-1; maybe TRBD1 (6 bases). Germline V gene sequence: CDR1 SGHDN, CDR2 FVKESK. The CDR3 totals 13 residues. V dropped 0 bases and J dropped 10 bases, with 10 bases sitting between them. The CDR3 DNA sequence: TGTGCCAGCAGCCAAGACAGGGGTTACGAGCAGTTCTTC. It encodes CASSQDRGYEQFF.

This clonotype was observed at least ten times. The J gene is TRBJ2-1, the V gene TRBV5-1, with 10 positions matching TRBD2. J was trimmed by 1 base and V by 2 bases; bases with no gene match: 15. The germline V gene encodes CDR1 SGHRS and CDR2 YFSETQ. The CDR3 has 20 residues. The DNA for the CDR3 is TGCGCCAGCAGCTTCAGTTTGCGAGCGGGAGGGCCTGGTTCCTACAATGAGCAGTTCTTC. This sequence encodes CASSFSLRAGGPGSYNEQFF.

In its sample, this clonotype was seen many times. The chain uses TRBV15 and TRBJ2-3; unclear D gene. Trimming cost V 0 bases and J 4 bases, with 5 bases left between them. This CDR3 region has 13 residues. In germline, CDR1 is LNHNV, CDR2 YYDKDF (reference sequence). The CDR3 DNA follows: TGTGCCACCAGCAGAGATCCGCCAGATACGCAGTATTTT. Its protein is CATSRDPPDTQYF.

Ten or more counts support this clonotype. The chain joins TRBV10-2 to TRBJ1-1; unclear D gene. V was clipped by 1 base and J by 6 bases, with 6 bases between them. Per the germline V gene, CDR1 is WSHSY and CDR2 is SAAADI. The CDR3 spans 12 residues. DNA for the CDR3: TGCGCCAGCAGTGAGTTGCGGGCTGAAGCTTTCTTT. Its translation: CASSELRAEAFF.

This clonotype came up many times. V is TRBV7-2 and J is TRBJ2-3; TRBD2 is a possible D gene (6 bases). V shed 8 bases and J shed 6 bases, with 15 bases lying between them. Germline loops: CDR1 SGHTA, CDR2 FQGNSA. The CDR3 consists of 13 residues. DNA for the CDR3: TGTGCCAGCGGGGGACTCCCGCCGGATACGCAGTATTTT. Amino acids: CASGGLPPDTQYF.

This clonotype has just a few counts. The chain recombines TRBV7-9 with TRBJ2-7; 7 nucleotides match TRBD1. The germline CDR1 and CDR2 sequences are SEHNR and FQNEAQ (reference sequence). The V and J ends lost 3 bases and 5 bases, in that order; junction bases with no gene match: 7. CDR3 size: 14 residues. The CDR3, as DNA: TGTGCCAGCAGCTTGACAGGGTACGAGAACGAGCAGTACTTC. This encodes CASSLTGYENEQYF. Drawing the rest from reference TRBV7-9 and TRBJ2-7, the complete variable domain is DTGVSQNPRHKITKRGQNVTFRCDPISEHNRLYWYRQTLGQGPEFLTYFQNEAQLEKSRLLSDRFSAERPKGSFSTLEIQRTEQGDSAMYLCASSLTGYENEQYFGPGTRLTVT.